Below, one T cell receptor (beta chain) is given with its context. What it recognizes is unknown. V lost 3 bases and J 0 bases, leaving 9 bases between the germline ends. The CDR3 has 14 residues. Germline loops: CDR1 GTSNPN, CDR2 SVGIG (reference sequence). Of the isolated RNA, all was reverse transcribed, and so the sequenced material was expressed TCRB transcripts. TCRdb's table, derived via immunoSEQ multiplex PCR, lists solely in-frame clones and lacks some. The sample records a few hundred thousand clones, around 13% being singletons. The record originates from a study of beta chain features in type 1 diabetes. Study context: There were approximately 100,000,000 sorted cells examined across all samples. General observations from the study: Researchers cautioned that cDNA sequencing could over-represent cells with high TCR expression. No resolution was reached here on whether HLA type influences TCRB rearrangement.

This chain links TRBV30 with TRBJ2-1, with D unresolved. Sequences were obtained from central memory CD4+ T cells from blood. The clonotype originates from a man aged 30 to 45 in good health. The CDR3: CAWSRFSSYNEQFF. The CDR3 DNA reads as TGTGCCTGGAGCCGGTTTAGCTCCTACAATGAGCAGTTCTTC.